These T cell receptor beta chains were read from a single sample in a study of low-dose radiotherapy and immunotherapy resistance in tumors. TCRdb recomputed calls from the reads with MiXCR, one row per CDR3 protein. The table shows some 94,000 distinct CDR3 sequences, with 20% to 25% occurring only once. This material consisted of PBMCs, taken after low-dose radiotherapy plus immunotherapy. These receptors all come from a female donor with ovarian cancer. CDR3s include the opening cysteine and the closing phenylalanine or tryptophan. The order of the fields is D gene, clone size, J gene, V gene, CDR3 DNA, CDR3 protein. A D gene is named only where the DNA matches it firmly. Expanded clones are given a class, and other clones once, few, many or no size at all.

. many TRBJ2-7 TRBV6-2/TRBV6-3 TGTGCCAGTCAATACGACACCTACGAGCAGTACTTC CASQYDTYEQYF
. . TRBJ2-7 TRBV28 TGTGCCAGCAGCACGAGGCGAGCTTCCTCCTACGAGCAGTACTTC CASSTRRASSYEQYF
. once TRBJ2-7 TRBV5-3 TGTGCCAGCAGCCCGGGCGTGGTTATCTACGAGCAGTACTTC CASSPGVVIYEQYF
. . TRBJ1-5 TRBV28 TGTGCCAGCACCCCGGGGCCCGGGGGCGTTCAGCCCCAGCATTTT CASTPGPGGVQPQHF
. many TRBJ1-3 TRBV4-2 TGTGCCAGCAGCCAAGCGATAAGGGGAAACACCATATATTTT CASSQAIRGNTIYF
. many TRBJ2-7 TRBV2 TGTGCCAGCAGTGAAGGGAGCTACGAGCAGTACTTC CASSEGSYEQYF
TRBD2 few TRBJ2-7 TRBV12-3/TRBV12-4 TGTGCCAGCAGCGGGACTAGCGGACGCTACGAGCAGTACTTC CASSGTSGRYEQYF
. many TRBJ2-1 TRBV5-1 TGTGCCAGCAGCTTATGGGGGGCCGATGAGCAGTTCTTC CASSLWGADEQFF
TRBD1 many TRBJ1-6 TRBV6-2/TRBV6-3 TGTGCCAGCAGTTACTCGCCGGTACAGGGGGCGGGTGGTTCACCCCTCCACTTT CASSYSPVQGAGGSPLHF
TRBD2 many TRBJ2-1 TRBV3-1 TGTGCCAGCAGCCAAGCGCTAGCGGGAGCCAGTGAGCAGTTCTTC CASSQALAGASEQFF
. . TRBJ2-1 TRBV7-3 TGTGCCAGCAGCTCACGCGTTCCTAGCGTATCCTACAATGAGCAGTTCTTC CASSSRVPSVSYNEQFF
TRBD2 many TRBJ2-3 TRBV4-1 TGCGCCAGCAGCCAAGTTCCAAGGGGACTAGGCACAGATACGCAGTATTTT CASSQVPRGLGTDTQYF
. . TRBJ1-5 TRBV4-1 TGCGCCAGCAGCCAAGGGCAGGGCATTCAGCCCCAGCATTTT CASSQGQGIQPQHF
. many TRBJ2-7 TRBV6-1 TGTGCCAGCAGCGAAGGGGTGAGCGAGCAGTACTTC CASSEGVSEQYF
. many TRBJ1-6 TRBV5-1 TGCGCCAGCAGCTTGGATCCAGGGGATAATTCACCCCTCCACTTT CASSLDPGDNSPLHF
. medium-sized TRBJ1-5 TRBV6-6 TGTGCCAGCAGTTACGTGGGCAGGGCTCAGCCCCAGCATTTT CASSYVGRAQPQHF
. many TRBJ1-2 TRBV11-2 TGTGCCAGCAGCACCGATTATAACTATGGCTACACCTTC CASSTDYNYGYTF
TRBD2 many TRBJ2-6 TRBV7-6 TGTGCCAGCAGCGCCGGACTAGCGGGAGTATCTGGGGCCAACGTCCTGACTTTC CASSAGLAGVSGANVLTF
TRBD2 few TRBJ2-2 TRBV20-1 TGCAGTGCTAGAGTTCCTAGCGGGGGGGCCGGCGGGGAGCTGTTTTTT CSARVPSGGAGGELFF
. . TRBJ2-1 TRBV11-1 TGTGCCAGCAGCTTCGGAGGCGAATTGGGCTACAATGAGCAGTTCTTC CASSFGGELGYNEQFF
TRBD2 many TRBJ2-2 TRBV6-2/TRBV6-3 TGTGCCAGCACCTTCGACCTAGCGGCCCTTTCGACCGGGGAGCTGTTTTTT CASTFDLAALSTGELFF
TRBD2 . TRBJ2-2 TRBV20-1 TGCAGTGCCGTTACTAGCGGGGGTAACACCGGGGAGCTGTTTTTT CSAVTSGGNTGELFF
. many TRBJ1-2 TRBV6-2/TRBV6-3 TGTGCCAGCAGTTACTCACAGTTTAACTATGGCTACACCTTC CASSYSQFNYGYTF
. many TRBJ2-1 TRBV18 TGTGCCAGCTCACCGATCGCGAGCTCCTACAATGAGCAGTTCTTC CASSPIASSYNEQFF
. many TRBJ2-2 TRBV30 TGTGCCTGGAGTGTGTTGGGCGGCACCGGGGAGCTGTTTTTT CAWSVLGGTGELFF
TRBD1 . TRBJ1-1 TRBV29-1 TGCAGCGAAAGACAGGGGAACACTGAAGCTTTCTTT CSERQGNTEAFF
. many TRBJ1-6 TRBV5-1 TGCGCCAGCAGCTTGGTGGGGTCTCCCCGGCATAATTCACCCCTCCACTTT CASSLVGSPRHNSPLHF
TRBD1 many TRBJ2-6 TRBV20-1 TGCAGTGCTAGGGAAACAGGGGCATTTAGCTCTGGGGCCAACGTCCTGACTTTC CSARETGAFSSGANVLTF
TRBD2 many TRBJ2-1 TRBV19 TGTGCCAGTAGTTTGGGACTAGCGGGGAACAATGAGCAGTTCTTC CASSLGLAGNNEQFF
. many TRBJ2-5 TRBV30 TGTGCCTGGAGTGTACTGGGAGAGACCCAGTACTTC CAWSVLGETQYF
. many TRBJ1-1 TRBV5-1 TGCGCCAGCAGCCCGGGCCTTCAGGCGGGGACTGAAGCTTTCTTT CASSPGLQAGTEAFF
. many TRBJ2-1 TRBV6-2/TRBV6-3 TGTGCCAGCGCGAGAGCCGGAGAGCAGTTCTTC CASARAGEQFF
TRBD1 many TRBJ2-2 TRBV7-2 TGTGCCAGCAGCTTGGACAGGCCCTTGGGCGGGGAGCTGTTTTTT CASSLDRPLGGELFF
TRBD2 many TRBJ2-1 TRBV5-1 TGCGCCAGCAGCTCCCGGCCGACTAGCGGGGGGGCTGGTGCCTACAATGAGCAGTTCTTC CASSSRPTSGGAGAYNEQFF
. many TRBJ2-7 TRBV20-1 TGCAGTGCTAGCACAGAAACCTACGAGCAGTACTTC CSASTETYEQYF
. many TRBJ2-2 TRBV19 TGTGCCAGTAGTCCTTGGACCCCCGGGGAGCTGTTTTTT CASSPWTPGELFF
. many TRBJ2-3 TRBV7-8 TGTGCCAGCAGCTTACCTCCGACCCGCACAGATACGCAGTATTTT CASSLPPTRTDTQYF
. many TRBJ1-2 TRBV5-6 TGTGCCAGCAGCTTGCAGACAGGTTACAACGATGGCTACACCTTC CASSLQTGYNDGYTF
TRBD2 many TRBJ2-1 TRBV12-3/TRBV12-4 TGTGCCAGCAGTTTAGGAGCCGGGCTAGCGGGACCAAATGAGCAGTTCTTC CASSLGAGLAGPNEQFF
. many TRBJ1-1 TRBV5-4 TGTGCCAGCAGCTTGGGAAAACATATGAACACTGAAGCTTTCTTT CASSLGKHMNTEAFF
. many TRBJ1-2 TRBV28 TGTGCCAGCAGTTCAGGGGCGACCTATGGCTACACCTTC CASSSGATYGYTF
. many TRBJ1-6 TRBV6-2/TRBV6-3 TGTGCCAGCAGTTACTCGGATTCACCCCTCCACTTT CASSYSDSPLHF
. many TRBJ1-4 TRBV6-8 TGTGCCAGCAGCCGTATGGGAGGGGATGAAAAACTGTTTTTT CASSRMGGDEKLFF
. many TRBJ2-2 TRBV30 TGTGCCTGGAGGGGGAAGAGGAACACCGGGGAGCTGTTTTTT CAWRGKRNTGELFF
. . TRBJ2-1 TRBV6-2/TRBV6-3 TGTGCCAGCAGCCGCCCGAAGTCACACCGAGAGGTTTACAATGAGCAGTTCTTC CASSRPKSHREVYNEQFF
. many TRBJ2-7 TRBV21-1 TGTGCCAGCAACAGCAGGGGGGCGTCCTCCTACGAGCAGTACTTC CASNSRGASSYEQYF
. many TRBJ1-1 TRBV29-1 TGCAGCGTCCCCCGCGCCCCCGGGAACACTGAAGCTTTCTTT CSVPRAPGNTEAFF
. many TRBJ2-7 TRBV27 TGTGCCAGCAGTGAACTTGGGGGCCGGATGTACGAGCAGTACTTC CASSELGGRMYEQYF
TRBD2 many TRBJ2-7 TRBV6-2/TRBV6-3 TGTGCCAGCAGTTACCCGGGAGGTGTAAGCGAGCAGTACTTC CASSYPGGVSEQYF
. few TRBJ2-1 TRBV5-4 TGTGCCAGCAGCTTAATGGAGGGAAGCTCCTACAATGAGCAGTTCTTC CASSLMEGSSYNEQFF
TRBD1 few TRBJ2-3 TRBV7-9 TGTGCCAGCAGCTTCACCCAGGGGACAGGGCAGTATTTT CASSFTQGTGQYF
. many TRBJ2-6 TRBV9 TGTGCCAGCAGCCCGGGACATAACTCTGGGGCCAACGTCCTGACTTTC CASSPGHNSGANVLTF
. . TRBJ2-5 TRBV14 TGTGCCAGCAGCCAAGGGATCAGGACGGAGACCCAGTACTTC CASSQGIRTETQYF
. few TRBJ2-5 TRBV18 TGTGCCAGCTCACTCGACAGGTTGGGGACCCAGTACTTC CASSLDRLGTQYF
TRBD1 many TRBJ1-4 TRBV5-1 TGCGCCAGCAGCTTGGCGGGACAGCCTAATGAAAAACTGTTTTTT CASSLAGQPNEKLFF
. . TRBJ2-7 TRBV5-4 TGTGCCAGCCGCCCTCACGAGGTCTCCTACGAGCAGTACTTC CASRPHEVSYEQYF
. many TRBJ2-5 TRBV7-6 TGTGCCAGCAGCTTGGCGGGGAGGCAGACCCAGTACTTC CASSLAGRQTQYF
TRBD2 many TRBJ2-2 TRBV5-1 TGCGCCAGCAGCTTGATGGGAGGGGCCAACACCGGGGAGCTGTTTTTT CASSLMGGANTGELFF